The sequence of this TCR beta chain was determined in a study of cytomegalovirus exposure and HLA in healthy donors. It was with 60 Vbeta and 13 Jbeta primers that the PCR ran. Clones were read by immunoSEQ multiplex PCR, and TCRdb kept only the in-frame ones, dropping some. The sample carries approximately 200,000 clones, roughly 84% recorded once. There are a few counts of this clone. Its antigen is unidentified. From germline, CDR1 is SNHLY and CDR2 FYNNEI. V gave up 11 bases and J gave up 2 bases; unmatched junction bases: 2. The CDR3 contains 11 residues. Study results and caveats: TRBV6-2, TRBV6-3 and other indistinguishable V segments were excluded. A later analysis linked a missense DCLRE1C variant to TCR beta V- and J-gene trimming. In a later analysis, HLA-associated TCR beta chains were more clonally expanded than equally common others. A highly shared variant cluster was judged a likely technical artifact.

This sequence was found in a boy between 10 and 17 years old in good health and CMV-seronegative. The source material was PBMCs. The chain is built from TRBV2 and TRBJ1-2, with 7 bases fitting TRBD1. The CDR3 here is CADRENYGYTF. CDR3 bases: TGTGCCGACAGGGAAAACTATGGCTACACCTTC.